This T cell receptor beta chain was captured in a study of CD8 T cells in Susac syndrome. General study findings and limits: The authors acknowledged that the study's TCR sequencing and HLA analysis involved relatively few individuals.

TEMRA cells were FACS-enriched, while CD8+ and CD4+ T cells were negatively isolated. The count of this clonotype is one. As yet, its antigen is unknown. It was with random hexamers that about 0.45 to 1 ug RNA was reverse transcribed. A multiplex approach, immunoSEQ multiplex PCR, amplified TCR beta CDR3 across 54 Vbeta and 13 Jbeta. MiXCR, run by TCRdb on the immunoSEQ multiplex PCR reads, gives a single entry per CDR3 protein. The sample lists about 210,000 distinct CDR3 sequences, roughly 96% occurring once. CDR3 length: 15 amino acids. Between the trimmed V and J ends, which lost 0 bases and 3 bases, there was a span of 10 bases. Germline V gives CDR1 SGDLS, CDR2 YYNGEE.

Sequencing was carried out using CD4+ T cells from PBMCs. The receptor was isolated from a human donor in good health. The V call is TRBV9, the J call TRBJ2-4, with D unresolved. The CDR3 DNA is TGTGCCAGCAGCGTAGCTCACTCCGGCAAAAACATTCAGTACTTC. It yields the protein CASSVAHSGKNIQYF.